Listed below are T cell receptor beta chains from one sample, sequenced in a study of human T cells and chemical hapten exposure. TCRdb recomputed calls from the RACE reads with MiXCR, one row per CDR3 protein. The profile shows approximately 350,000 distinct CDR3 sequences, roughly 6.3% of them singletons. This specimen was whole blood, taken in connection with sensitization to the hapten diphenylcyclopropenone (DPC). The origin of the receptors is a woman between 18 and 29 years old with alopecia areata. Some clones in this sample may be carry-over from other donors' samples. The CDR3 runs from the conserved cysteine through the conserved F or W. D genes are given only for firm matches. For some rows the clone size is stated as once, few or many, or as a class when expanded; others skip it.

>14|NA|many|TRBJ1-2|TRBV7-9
CASTPLGLNYGYTF
TGTGCCAGCACCCCGCTGGGACTTAACTATGGCTACACCTTC
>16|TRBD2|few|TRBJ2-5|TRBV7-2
CASSLAVVAGQETQYF
TGTGCCAGCAGCTTAGCGGTGGTAGCGGGGCAAGAGACCCAGTACTTC
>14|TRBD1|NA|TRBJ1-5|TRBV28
CASSPGQGWQPQHF
TGTGCCAGCAGTCCTGGACAGGGGTGGCAGCCCCAGCATTTT
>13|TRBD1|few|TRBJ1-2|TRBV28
CASSAGTGPGYTF
TGTGCCAGCAGTGCGGGGACAGGGCCTGGCTACACCTTC
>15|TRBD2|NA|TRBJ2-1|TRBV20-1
CSAGPTSGGGNEQFF
TGCAGTGCCGGCCCTACTAGCGGGGGGGGCAATGAGCAGTTCTTC
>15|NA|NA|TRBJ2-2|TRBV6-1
CASSEMAQNTGELFF
TGTGCCAGCAGTGAAATGGCACAGAACACCGGGGAGCTGTTTTTT
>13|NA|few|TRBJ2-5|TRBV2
CASSGPAQETQYF
TGTGCCAGCAGTGGGCCAGCCCAAGAGACCCAGTACTTC
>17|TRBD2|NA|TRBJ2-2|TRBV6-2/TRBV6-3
CASSYPLAGVPTGELFF
TGTGCCAGCAGTTACCCACTAGCGGGGGTTCCTACCGGGGAGCTGTTTTTT
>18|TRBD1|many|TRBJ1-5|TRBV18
CASSPARVPGQVNQPQHF
TGTGCCAGCTCACCGGCGAGAGTCCCGGGACAGGTCAATCAGCCCCAGCATTTT
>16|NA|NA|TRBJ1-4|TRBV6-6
CASSYGRGPANEKLFF
TGTGCCAGCAGTTACGGGCGGGGGCCGGCTAATGAAAAACTGTTTTTT
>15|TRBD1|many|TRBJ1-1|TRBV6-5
CASDSHRGGKSEAFF
TGTGCCAGCGACTCCCACAGGGGAGGGAAATCTGAAGCTTTCTTT
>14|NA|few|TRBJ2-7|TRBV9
CASSARTVSYEQYF
TGTGCCAGCAGCGCCCGGACAGTTTCCTACGAGCAGTACTTC
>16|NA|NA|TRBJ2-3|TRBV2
CASSDSDSLSTDTQYF
TGTGCCAGCAGTGACAGCGACAGCCTTAGCACAGATACGCAGTATTTT
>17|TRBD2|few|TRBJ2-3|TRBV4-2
CASRQEAGTSSTDTQYF
TGTGCCAGCAGACAAGAAGCGGGGACTTCAAGCACAGATACGCAGTATTTT
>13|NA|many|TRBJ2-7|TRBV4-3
CASSSFQDDEQYF
TGCGCCAGCAGCTCCTTCCAGGACGACGAGCAGTACTTC
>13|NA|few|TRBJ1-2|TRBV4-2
CASSQEDSYGYTF
TGTGCCAGCAGCCAAGAGGACAGCTATGGCTACACCTTC
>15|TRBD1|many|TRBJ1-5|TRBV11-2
CASSRSGTVNQPQHF
TGTGCCAGCAGCCGTTCCGGGACAGTCAATCAGCCCCAGCATTTT
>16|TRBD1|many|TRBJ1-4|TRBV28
CASSIRPGQLNEKLFF
TGTGCCAGCAGTATCCGACCGGGACAGCTAAATGAAAAACTGTTTTTT
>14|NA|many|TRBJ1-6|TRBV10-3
CAISEERSDSPLHF
TGTGCCATCAGTGAAGAACGGTCGGATTCACCCCTCCACTTT
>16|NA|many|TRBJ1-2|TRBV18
CASSPISDLPNYGYTF
TGTGCCAGCTCACCGATCAGTGATCTCCCAAACTATGGCTACACCTTC
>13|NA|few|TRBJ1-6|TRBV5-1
CASKSLGNSPLHF
TGCGCCAGCAAGTCTCTGGGGAATTCACCCCTCCACTTT
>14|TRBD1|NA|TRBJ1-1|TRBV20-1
CSANRDSLNTEAFF
TGCAGTGCTAACCGGGACAGCCTGAACACTGAAGCTTTCTTT
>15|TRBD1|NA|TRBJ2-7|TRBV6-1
CASSEGGQGSYEQYF
TGTGCCAGCAGTGAAGGGGGACAGGGTTCCTACGAGCAGTACTTC
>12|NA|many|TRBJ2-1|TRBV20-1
CSASLRLNEQFF
TGCAGTGCTAGTTTACGTTTGAATGAGCAGTTCTTC
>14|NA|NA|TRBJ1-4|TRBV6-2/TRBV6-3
CASILDGFGEKLFF
TGTGCCAGCATCCTCGACGGGTTTGGTGAAAAACTGTTTTTT
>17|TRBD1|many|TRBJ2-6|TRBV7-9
CATAPGQTSSGANVLTF
TGTGCCACCGCGCCGGGACAGACAAGCTCTGGGGCCAACGTCCTGACTTTC
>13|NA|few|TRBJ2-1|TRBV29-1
CSVEPGYTDEQFF
TGCAGCGTTGAACCAGGGTATACAGATGAGCAGTTCTTC
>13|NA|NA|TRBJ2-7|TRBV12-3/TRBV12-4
CASSSQNSYEQYF
TGTGCCAGCAGTTCCCAGAACTCCTACGAGCAGTACTTC
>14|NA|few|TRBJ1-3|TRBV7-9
CASILGGSGNTIYF
TGTGCCAGCATCCTGGGGGGCTCTGGAAACACCATATATTTT
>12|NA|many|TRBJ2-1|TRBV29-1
CSVVMTYNEQFF
TGCAGCGTTGTAATGACTTACAATGAGCAGTTCTTC
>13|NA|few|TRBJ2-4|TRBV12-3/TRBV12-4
CASSLGGKNIQYF
TGTGCCAGCAGTTTGGGCGGAAAAAACATTCAGTACTTC
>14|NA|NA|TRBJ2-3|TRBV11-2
CASSFTLQGDTQYF
TGTGCCAGCAGCTTCACATTACAGGGAGATACGCAGTATTTT
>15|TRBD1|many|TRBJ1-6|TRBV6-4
CASRSGTAENSPLHF
TGTGCCAGCAGATCCGGGACAGCGGAAAATTCACCCCTCCACTTT
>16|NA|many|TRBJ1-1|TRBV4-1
CASSQDPFSLNTEAFF
TGCGCCAGCAGCCAAGATCCCTTCTCCTTGAACACTGAAGCTTTCTTT
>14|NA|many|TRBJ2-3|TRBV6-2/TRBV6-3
CASSRPVSRTTQYF
TGTGCCAGCAGCCGACCGGTCTCCCGGACTACGCAGTATTTT
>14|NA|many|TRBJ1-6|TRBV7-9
CASSPVRVNSPLHF
TGTGCCAGCAGCCCCGTGAGGGTGAATTCACCCCTCCACTTT
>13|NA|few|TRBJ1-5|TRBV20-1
CSARDLNNQPQHF
TGCAGTGCTAGAGATTTGAACAATCAGCCCCAGCATTTT
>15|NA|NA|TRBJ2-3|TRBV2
CASSLSKSFIDTQYF
TGTGCCAGCAGCCTCTCGAAGAGTTTCATAGATACGCAGTATTTT
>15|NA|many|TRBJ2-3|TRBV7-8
CASSLRPVSTDTQYF
TGTGCCAGCAGCTTACGCCCGGTTAGCACAGATACGCAGTATTTT
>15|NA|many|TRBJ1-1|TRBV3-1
CASSQVSTSNTEAFF
TGTGCCAGCAGCCAAGTCAGTACATCGAACACTGAAGCTTTCTTT
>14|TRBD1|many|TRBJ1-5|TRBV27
CASSLQGADQPQHF
TGTGCCAGCAGTTTACAGGGGGCGGATCAGCCCCAGCATTTT
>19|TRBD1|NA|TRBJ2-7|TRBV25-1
CASSAARTGPFTRPYEQYF
TGTGCCAGCAGTGCCGCTAGGACAGGTCCCTTTACTCGCCCCTACGAGCAGTACTTC
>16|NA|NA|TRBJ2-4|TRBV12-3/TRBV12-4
CASSPLTGHGKNIQYF
TGTGCCAGCAGCCCCTTAACAGGACACGGGAAAAACATTCAGTACTTC
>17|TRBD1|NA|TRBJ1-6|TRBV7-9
CASSGARGLSGNSPLHF
TGTGCCAGCAGCGGGGCCAGGGGGCTTAGCGGTAATTCACCCCTCCACTTT
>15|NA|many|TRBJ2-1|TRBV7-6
CASSSAGTMTDEQFF
TGTGCCAGCAGCTCCGCCGGGACCATGACGGATGAGCAGTTCTTC
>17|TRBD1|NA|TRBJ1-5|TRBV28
CASSFGGPGQGHQPQHF
TGTGCCAGCAGTTTTGGAGGCCCGGGACAGGGTCATCAGCCCCAGCATTTT